This T cell receptor (beta chain) is drawn from a study of tumor-infiltrating lymphocytes in primary liver carcinoma. On the study more broadly: The tumors, T1-T3 N0M0 lesions, were roughly 4.2 to 11 cm across. Whole-study findings and limits: Tumor tissue displayed a significantly greater top-250-clone fraction than blood (p = 0.039). Relative to tumor region pairs, the tumor-adjacent and tumor-blood pairs showed overlap that was lower.

From about 19-30 mg of unsorted bulk tissue, DNA and RNA were co-extracted together. Germline lookup yields CDR1 SQVTM and CDR2 ANQGSEA. The CDR3 consists of 11 residues. Trimming shortened V by 4 bases and J by 3 bases, and 5 bases separated the two germline ends. This clonotype was counted ten times or more. Its target is unknown. With around 500 ng total RNA as template and a constant-region primer, TCR beta cDNA was made. Slightly modified ARM-PCR served as the procedure for the TCR beta libraries. These libraries came from three rounds of nested multiplex PCR. For approximately 11 cycles apiece, the opening two PCR rounds ran with TRBV1-TRBV30 forward primers and a C-beta reverse primer. TCRdb analysed the multiplex PCR reads with MiXCR anew, one entry per CDR3 protein. Of fewer than 50,000 distinct CDR3 sequences detected, roughly 75% appear once; the ten largest clones hold around 40%.

Sequenced input: tumor-adjacent normal liver tissue. The TCR was taken from a woman aged 25-40 years with primary liver carcinoma and hepatitis B virus infection. The gene calls are TRBV29-1 and TRBJ2-3; D not resolved. The CDR3 loop is CSVARTDTQYF. Here the CDR3 DNA reads TGCAGCGTTGCGAGGACAGATACGCAGTATTTT.